The 16 T cell receptor beta chains below come from one sample, sequenced in a study of response to subunit inactivated influenza vaccine. TCRdb fed the RT-PCR reads into MiXCR, producing one record per CDR3 protein. The table has 400,000 to 650,000 distinct CDR3 sequences, 6% to 9% seen once. The sequencing here drew on PBMCs from blood, taken approximately 25 months after vaccination. The receptors stem from a man aged 45 to 75 who received an inactivated influenza vaccine.

This clonotype was recorded at least ten times. J is TRBJ2-4 and V is TRBV28; TRBD2 aligns across 8 bases. The ends lost 5 bases at V and 0 bases at J; junction bases unmatched: 9. CDR3 length: 17 amino acids. Germline V lookup: CDR1 MDHEN, CDR2 SYDVKM. CDR3 in amino acids: CASSTTRLAIAKNIQYF. In nucleotides, the CDR3 is TGTGCCAGCAGTACCACCCGACTAGCGATAGCCAAAAACATTCAGTACTTC.

This clonotype was observed a handful of times. The CDR3 sequence: CASSQRWTAYNEQFF. CDR3 in DNA: TGTGCCAGCAGCCAACGGTGGACAGCCTACAATGAGCAGTTCTTC. The J gene is TRBJ2-1, the V gene TRBV7-8; possibly TRBD1 for D (6 bases). V lost 5 bases and J 2 bases, leaving 13 bases between the germline ends. Per the germline V gene, CDR1 is SGHVS and CDR2 is FQNEAQ. This CDR3 comprises 15 residues. The full variable domain, completed using reference TRBV7-8 and TRBJ2-1, is GAGVSQSPRYKVAKRGQDVALRCDPISGHVSLFWYQQALGQGPEFLTYFQNEAQLDKSGLPSDRFFAERPEGSVSTLKIQRTQQEDSAVYLCASSQRWTAYNEQFFGPGTRLTVL.

This rearrangement joins TRBV10-3 to TRBJ2-1; the D gene is possibly TRBD2 (5 bases). Germline V gene data show CDR1 as ENHRY and CDR2 as SYGVKD. The CDR3 spans 13 residues. The germline V and J ends were trimmed by 0 bases and 13 bases, with 13 bases remaining between them. The CDR3 spells CAISESSLAPQFF. CDR3 bases: TGTGCCATCAGTGAGTCGAGTCTAGCTCCACAGTTCTTC.

This clonotype was seen repeatedly, ten times or more. V and J are TRBV5-1 and TRBJ2-1, with D tentatively TRBD1 (6 bases). Germline CDR1 is SGHRS and CDR2 is YFSETQ. The CDR3 has 15 residues. Trimming removed 0 bases at V and 3 bases at J, with 10 bases between. CDR3 sequence (DNA): TGCGCCAGCAGCTTGGAGGGGGTCCACTACAATGAGCAGTTCTTC. Translating gives CASSLEGVHYNEQFF.

This clonotype was counted at least ten times. The gene calls are TRBV24-1 and TRBJ2-7; D is perhaps TRBD1 (6 bases). The germline V gene has CDR1 KGHDR and CDR2 SFDVKD. V was trimmed by 1 base and J by 2 bases, leaving 17 bases between them. The CDR3 is 17 amino acids. The CDR3 loop reads CATSDFGSRDKPYEQYF. Here the CDR3 DNA reads TGTGCCACCAGTGATTTTGGGTCCCGGGACAAGCCCTACGAGCAGTACTTC.

At least ten counts were recorded for this clonotype. The gene calls are TRBV9 and TRBJ2-3; the D is unclear. CDR1 and CDR2 (germline): SGDLS, YYNGEE. The CDR3 runs 13 residues. V lost 2 bases to trimming and J lost 2 bases, with 6 bases between them. The CDR3 DNA reads as TGTGCCAGCAGCGTCCTTTCCACAGATACGCAGTATTTT. Residues: CASSVLSTDTQYF.

The chain joins TRBV10-3 to TRBJ2-5; TRBD2 aligns across 10 bases. This CDR3 has 15 residues. V shed 2 bases and J 9 bases; nucleotides not matched to a gene: 9. Looked up from germline, CDR1 is ENHRY and CDR2 is SYGVKD. CDR3 sequence: CAISEGLAAGGAQYF. In DNA, the CDR3 is TGTGCCATCAGTGAGGGACTAGCGGCAGGCGGGGCCCAGTACTTC.

Only a few counts were recorded for this clonotype. The V gene is TRBV20-1, the J gene TRBJ2-1, with D unclear. The germline V and J ends were trimmed by 7 bases and 5 bases, with 21 bases remaining between them. Per the germline V gene, CDR1 is DFQATT and CDR2 is SNEGSKA (reference sequence). The CDR3 sequence is 15 residues long. The CDR3 here is CSVTLIRTPHNEQFF. CDR3 DNA sequence: TGCAGTGTTACCCTTATTAGAACGCCCCACAATGAGCAGTTCTTC.

There are many counts of this clonotype. The chain couples TRBV30 to TRBJ1-1; D remains unclear. The V end lost 1 base, the J end lost 4 bases, and 10 bases lay between the germline ends. Germline V CDR1 and CDR2: GTSNPN, SVGIG (reference sequence). The CDR3 runs 13 residues. In DNA, the CDR3 is TGTGCCTGGAGTGCGAACTTGGGCACTGAAGCTTTCTTT. Protein product: CAWSANLGTEAFF.

This clonotype was recorded many times. The rearrangement uses TRBV18 and TRBJ2-1, with 7 nucleotides matching TRBD2. Germline CDR1 and CDR2: KGHSH and LQKENI. Trimming removed 2 bases from V and 8 bases from J; junction bases left unmatched: 9. The CDR3 runs to 15 residues. The CDR3 DNA reads TGTGCCAGCTCACCATTTGCGGGAGCCTGGGATGAGCAGTTCTTC. Its translation is CASSPFAGAWDEQFF.

The CDR3 DNA is TGCAGTGCTAGAGTTGGTAGCGCAGGTAATGAGCAGTTCTTC. Translation: CSARVGSAGNEQFF. V gene TRBV20-1 combines with J gene TRBJ2-1; perhaps TRBD2 as D (5 bases). This CDR3 is 14 amino acids long. Trimming left V 1 base short and J 7 bases short, with 14 bases between. Germline V gene data show CDR1 as DFQATT and CDR2 as SNEGSKA (reference sequence).

The V and J genes are TRBV10-3 and TRBJ2-1; D call uncertain. CDR3 length equals 14 residues. Germline lookup yields CDR1 ENHRY and CDR2 SYGVKD. V lost 4 bases to trimming and J lost 5 bases, with 12 bases between them. The CDR3, as DNA: TGTGCCATCAGTGCTGAGGTTAGAGACAATGAGCAGTTCTTC. Translation: CAISAEVRDNEQFF.

As to this clonotype: At one end, the junction sequence differs from germline, possibly due to a read error. The V and J genes are TRBV7-9 and TRBJ2-7, with D perhaps matching TRBD1 (5 bases). Germline V gene sequence: CDR1 SEHNR, CDR2 FQNEAQ (reference sequence). This CDR3 has 14 residues. The chain's CDR3 is CASSLAAGPYEHYF. The CDR3, as DNA: TGTGCCAGCAGCTTAGCGGCAGGGCCTTACGAGCACTACTTC. Complete variable domain (other parts from reference TRBV7-9 and TRBJ2-7): DTGVSQNPRHKITKRGQNVTFRCDPISEHNRLYWYRQTLGQGPEFLTYFQNEAQLEKSRLLSDRFSAERPKGSFSTLEIQRTEQGDSAMYLCASSLAAGPYEHYFGPGTRLTVT.

This clonotype was detected many times. The gene calls are TRBV7-6 and TRBJ1-4; D unresolved. V shed 1 base and J shed 7 bases, with 10 bases lying between them. The germline V gene encodes CDR1 SGHVS and CDR2 FNYEAQ. The CDR3 totals 14 residues. This chain's CDR3 is CASSLGGIGEKLFF. The CDR3 coding sequence is TGTGCCAGCAGCTTAGGAGGGATCGGTGAAAAACTGTTTTTT.

This clonotype came up a few times. This chain connects TRBV12-3 or TRBV12-4 to TRBJ2-1; 10 nucleotides agree with TRBD2. The V gene end was trimmed by 3 bases and the J gene end by 8 bases; junction bases not matched to a gene: 7. The CDR3 consists of 15 residues. The CDR3 sequence is CASSFLSGGKDEQFF. The CDR3 DNA reads TGTGCCAGCAGTTTTCTTAGCGGGGGGAAGGATGAGCAGTTCTTC.

This rearrangement joins TRBV25-1 to TRBJ2-6; D gene ambiguous. Germline V lookup: CDR1 MGHDK, CDR2 SYGVNS. CDR3 length: 13 residues. Trimming shortened V by 7 bases and J by 0 bases, and 4 bases separated the two germline ends. The CDR3, as DNA: TGTGCCAGCACTATCTCTGGGGCCAACGTCCTGACTTTC. Its translation: CASTISGANVLTF.